Following are 27 T cell receptor beta chains from one sample sequenced in a study of blood T cells in healthy people across ages. It was with a sample-barcoded 5' primer and a J-beta primer mix that a second PCR of roughly 6 to 12 cycles was run. Each CDR3 protein gets one entry after TCRdb re-called the 5' RACE reads with MiXCR. The sample yields fewer than 2 million distinct CDR3 sequences, about 39% seen once. Sequenced sample: blood. The source of these receptors is a human donor in good health.

This sequence joins TRBV7-2 and TRBJ2-3; 13 nucleotides line up with TRBD2. Trimming cost V 2 bases and J 7 bases; bases outside gene matches: 9. This CDR3 region has 17 residues. Germline CDR1 reads SGHTA; CDR2 reads FQGNSA. The CDR3 sequence: CASSLILAGGPSNTQYF. The CDR3 coding sequence is TGTGCCAGCAGCTTAATACTAGCGGGAGGGCCTTCGAATACGCAGTATTTT.

This clonotype was observed at least ten times. The CDR3 loop is CASSFVDTQYF. The CDR3 DNA sequence: TGTGCCAGCAGCTTCGTAGATACGCAGTATTTT. The V call is TRBV7-9, the J call TRBJ2-3; D is uncertain. CDR3 length equals 11 residues. The V end was cut by 3 bases, the J end by 5 bases, with 3 bases between. Germline CDR1 SEHNR, CDR2 FQNEAQ (reference sequence). Full variable domain (outside the CDR3, taken from reference TRBV7-9 and TRBJ2-3): DTGVSQNPRHKITKRGQNVTFRCDPISEHNRLYWYRQTLGQGPEFLTYFQNEAQLEKSRLLSDRFSAERPKGSFSTLEIQRTEQGDSAMYLCASSFVDTQYFGPGTRLTVL.

This clonotype has just a few counts. The chain joins TRBV5-4 to TRBJ2-3, with D possibly called TRBD1 or TRBD2 (6 bases each). The V end lost 5 bases, the J end lost 0 bases, and 13 bases lay between the germline ends. The germline gives CDR1 SGHNT, CDR2 YYREEE (reference sequence). The CDR3 is made up of 15 amino acids. The CDR3 DNA follows: TGTGCCAGCAGTCCCCAGGGGACTAGCACAGATACGCAGTATTTT. Translation: CASSPQGTSTDTQYF.

There are a few counts of this clonotype. The gene calls are TRBV29-1 and TRBJ1-1; unclear D gene. Trimming stripped 5 bases from V and 1 base from J, with 14 bases between. The CDR3 is made up of 14 amino acids. Germline values: CDR1 SQVTM, CDR2 ANQGSEA. The DNA of the CDR3 is TGCAGCGTTCGCTCCAAGGTCAGGAACACTGAAGCTTTCTTT. Protein: CSVRSKVRNTEAFF.

The sample holds a few counts of this clonotype. This chain joins TRBV29-1 and TRBJ1-2, with no clear D. Germline V gene data show CDR1 as SQVTM and CDR2 as ANQGSEA. The CDR3 contains 12 residues. Trimming took 6 bases from V and 1 from J, leaving 9 bases between them. The CDR3 DNA sequence: TGCAGCGTCCTACAGCATAACTATGGCTACACCTTC. Translation gives CSVLQHNYGYTF.

In its sample, this clonotype was seen once. This chain uses TRBV10-3 with TRBJ1-2, with D perhaps TRBD1 (5 bases). Per germline, CDR1 ENHRY and CDR2 SYGVKD. V dropped 8 bases and J dropped 3 bases, with 10 bases sitting between them. CDR3 length: 12 amino acids. CDR3: CAIDQGDYGYTF. The CDR3, as DNA: TGTGCCATCGATCAGGGAGACTATGGCTACACCTTC.

The V gene is TRBV7-9, the J gene TRBJ1-1; no reliable D call. CDR1 is SEHNR, CDR2 FQNEAQ, per germline (reference sequence). CDR3 length: 15 residues. V was trimmed by 5 bases and J by 2 bases, leaving 15 bases between them. DNA of the CDR3: TGTGCCAGCAGCCCAGGATCCACTCTAAACACTGAAGCTTTCTTT. Its translation is CASSPGSTLNTEAFF.

This chain joins TRBV5-1 and TRBJ1-1; D remains unclear. Trimming took 0 bases from V and 6 from J, leaving 6 bases between them. The CDR3 spans 12 residues. CDR1 SGHRS and CDR2 YFSETQ come from the germline V gene. The CDR3 here is CASSLDPPEAFF. CDR3 in DNA: TGCGCCAGCAGCTTGGATCCCCCTGAAGCTTTCTTT. The full variable domain, completed using reference TRBV5-1 and TRBJ1-1, is KAGVTQTPRYLIKTRGQQVTLSCSPISGHRSVSWYQQTPGQGLQFLFEYFSETQRNKGNFPGRFSGRQFSNSRSEMNVSTLELGDSALYLCASSLDPPEAFFGQGTRLTVV.

The V and J genes are TRBV20-1 and TRBJ2-1; 7 positions agree with TRBD1. V was clipped by 6 bases and J by 7 bases; unmatched bases: 15. Germline loops: CDR1 DFQATT, CDR2 SNEGSKA (reference sequence). The CDR3 totals 15 residues. Written as DNA, the CDR3 is TGCAGTGCCACGACAGGGAACACCAACGGGAATGAGCAGTTCTTC. Translating it yields CSATTGNTNGNEQFF.

This CDR3 reads CSALGGGANTIYF. In DNA form, the CDR3 reads TGCAGTGCCCTAGGCGGGGGGGCTAACACCATATATTTT. The genes are TRBV20-1 and TRBJ1-3; D perhaps matches TRBD1 (6 bases). Germline-derived CDR1 and CDR2 are DFQATT and SNEGSKA (reference sequence). V lost 6 bases and J lost 7, with 16 bases in between. CDR3 length: 13 amino acids.

This sequence joins TRBV4-1 and TRBJ1-1; D uncertain. Germline CDR1 MGHRA, CDR2 YSYEKL. This CDR3 has 14 amino acids. V lost 0 bases, J lost 2 bases, and 7 bases lay in between. The CDR3 spells CASSQDRTNTEAFF. The CDR3 nucleotides are TGCGCCAGCAGCCAAGACAGAACAAACACTGAAGCTTTCTTT.

This clonotype was seen a few times. This chain joins TRBV28 and TRBJ1-5; 8 positions agree with TRBD1. The CDR3 spans 12 residues. CDR1 and CDR2 from the germline V gene are MDHEN and SYDVKM. The V segment lost 8 bases and the J segment 6 bases; nucleotides outside the gene matches: 3. CDR3 DNA sequence: TGTGCCAGCCTTGACAGGGGTCAGCCCCAGCATTTT. This translates into CASLDRGQPQHF.

The chain combines TRBV6-2 or TRBV6-3 with TRBJ1-5; D might be TRBD1 (5 bases). The V end lost 2 bases, the J end lost 6 bases, and 14 bases lay between the germline ends. Germline-derived CDR1 and CDR2 are MNHEY and SVGEGT. The CDR3 length is 15 residues. CDR3 bases: TGTGCCAGCAGTTACACTTCAGGGCTTGGTCAGCCCCAGCATTTT. Translated, it gives CASSYTSGLGQPQHF.

This sequence joins TRBV7-3 and TRBJ2-4; 7 bases are shared with TRBD1. The end of the DNA is better explained by TRBJ2-7, so the J call may be wrong. CDR1 and CDR2 (germline): SGHTA, FQGTGA. This CDR3 is 13 amino acids long. This chain's CDR3 is CASSLQTGTEQYF. The DNA for the CDR3 is TGTGCCAGCAGCCTACAGACAGGGACCGAGCAGTACTTC.

This clonotype was seen a handful of times. The V and J genes are TRBV18 and TRBJ2-7, with a weak D call TRBD2 (6 bases). Trimming left V 2 bases short and J 4 bases short, with 12 bases between. The length of the CDR3 is 14 residues. Per germline, CDR1 KGHSH and CDR2 LQKENI. The CDR3 coding sequence is TGTGCCAGCTCACCAGAGTTTCGGGGGTACGAGCAGTACTTC. Its translation: CASSPEFRGYEQYF.

This clonotype has more than one count but fewer than ten. This chain links TRBV10-3 with TRBJ2-1; the match to TRBD1 covers 8 bases. The CDR3 is 15 residues long. Germline trimming cut 1 base from V and 9 bases from J; bases unmatched to any gene: 8. Germline V lookup: CDR1 ENHRY, CDR2 SYGVKD. The CDR3, as DNA: TGTGCCATCAGTGAGTTTCCAGACAGGGGAGGTGAGCAGTTCTTC. It specifies CAISEFPDRGGEQFF.

A few counts support this clonotype. The rearrangement joins TRBV15 to TRBJ2-6; tentatively, D is TRBD2 (6 bases). Trimming took 5 bases from V and 1 from J, leaving 21 bases between them. The CDR3 runs to 19 residues. Germline CDR1 reads LNHNV; CDR2 reads YYDKDF (reference sequence). CDR3 sequence reads: CATSPRDLMQISGANVLTF. The CDR3 nucleotides read TGTGCCACCAGCCCGCGGGACCTTATGCAAATTTCTGGGGCCAACGTCCTGACTTTC. Based on the CDR3 plus reference TRBV15 and TRBJ2-6, the full variable domain is DAMVIQNPRYQVTQFGKPVTLSCSQTLNHNVMYWYQQKSSQAPKLLFHYYDKDFNNEADTPDNFQSRRPNTSFCFLDIRSPGLGDTAMYLCATSPRDLMQISGANVLTFGAGSRLTVL.

The J gene is TRBJ1-2, the V gene TRBV5-1; D uncertain. Trimming shortened V by 0 bases and J by 2 bases, and 11 bases separated the two germline ends. Germline CDR1 and CDR2: SGHRS and YFSETQ. The length of the CDR3 is 15 residues. The CDR3 DNA reads TGCGCCAGCAGCTTGGACGGGCCTGTCAACTATGGCTACACCTTC. It yields the protein CASSLDGPVNYGYTF. The whole variable domain, filled in from reference TRBV5-1 and TRBJ1-2, reads KAGVTQTPRYLIKTRGQQVTLSCSPISGHRSVSWYQQTPGQGLQFLFEYFSETQRNKGNFPGRFSGRQFSNSRSEMNVSTLELGDSALYLCASSLDGPVNYGYTFGSGTRLTVV.

V usage is TRBV21-1 and J usage is TRBJ2-3; the table's D call, TRBD1, was not checked against the DNA. TRBV21-1 is labeled a pseudogene. The CDR3 sequence is 18 residues long. The CDR3 DNA sequence: TGTGCCAGCAGCAAAGTACAGGGACCCCCTTCTAGCACAGATACGCAGTATTTT. Residues: CASSKVQGPPSSTDTQYF.

The chain recombines TRBV12-3 or TRBV12-4 with TRBJ1-4; 7 bases fit TRBD1. The CDR3 has 14 amino acids. The ends lost 4 bases at V and 8 bases at J; junction bases unmatched: 7. CDR3 nucleotides: TGTGCCAGCAGTTCCACAGGGGAGGAAGAAAAACTGTTTTTT. Its translation is CASSSTGEEEKLFF.

This rearrangement joins TRBV7-2 to TRBJ1-1, with D possibly matching TRBD1 (5 bases). V gave up 5 bases and J gave up 1 base, with 11 bases separating them. CDR1 SGHTA and CDR2 FQGNSA come from the germline V gene. CDR3 size: 14 residues. The DNA for the CDR3 is TGTGCCAGCAGCCCCCAGGGTTCGAACACTGAAGCTTTCTTT. This gives the protein CASSPQGSNTEAFF.

The rearrangement links TRBV13 to TRBJ1-4; D perhaps matches TRBD1 (5 bases). V dropped 3 bases and J dropped 1 base, with 12 bases sitting between them. The CDR3 runs 16 residues. The germline V gene encodes CDR1 PRHDT and CDR2 FYEKMQ (reference sequence). The CDR3 coding sequence is TGTGCCAGCAGCTTTAGGGGAGATGGAACTAATGAAAAACTGTTTTTT. This codes for CASSFRGDGTNEKLFF. The full variable domain, with the rest looked up from reference TRBV13 and TRBJ1-4, is AAGVIQSPRHLIKEKRETATLKCYPIPRHDTVYWYQQGPGQDPQFLISFYEKMQSDKGSIPDRFSAQQFSDYHSELNMSSLELGDSALYFCASSFRGDGTNEKLFFGSGTQLSVL.

The chain links TRBV20-1 to TRBJ1-2; 9 nucleotides line up with TRBD1. V lost 4 bases to trimming and J lost 4 bases; unmatched junction nucleotides: 4. Germline V gene lookup returns CDR1 DFQATT and CDR2 SNEGSKA (reference sequence). CDR3 length: 13 residues. Here the CDR3 reads CSAKKTGGYGYTF. In nucleotides, the CDR3 is TGCAGTGCTAAAAAGACAGGGGGCTATGGCTACACCTTC.

There are a few counts of this clonotype. The V call is TRBV5-1, the J call TRBJ2-1, with D possibly being TRBD1 (6 bases). The CDR3 runs to 14 residues. Germline assignment: CDR1 SGHRS and CDR2 YFSETQ. V gave up 0 bases and J gave up 3 bases, with 7 bases separating them. The CDR3 nucleotides read TGCGCCAGCAGCTTGGCCAGGGGCTACAATGAGCAGTTCTTC. It codes for CASSLARGYNEQFF.

This clonotype was counted once. The chain joins TRBV3-1 to TRBJ2-5, with D unresolved. The CDR3 consists of 12 residues. V lost 4 bases and J 6 bases, leaving 9 bases between the germline ends. The V gene's germline CDR1 is LGHDT and CDR2 YNNKEL (reference sequence). The CDR3 bases are TGTGCCAGCAGCCTTACGACGAAGACCCAGTACTTC. Translated, it gives CASSLTTKTQYF.

The sample holds a few counts of this clonotype. J is TRBJ2-3 and V is TRBV5-1; D not certain. The germline CDR1 and CDR2 sequences are SGHRS and YFSETQ. This CDR3 is built from 14 residues. V lost 3 bases and J lost 5, with 13 bases in between. CDR3 amino acids: CASSSTSRIDTQYF. CDR3 DNA: TGCGCCAGCAGCTCCACATCTAGGATAGATACGCAGTATTTT.

The CDR3: CASSQAGLTGQGFGEQYF. The CDR3, as DNA: TGCGCCAGCAGCCAAGCTGGCTTAACTGGACAGGGATTCGGCGAGCAGTACTTC. The chain joins TRBV4-1 to TRBJ2-7; TRBD1 matches 8 bases. The ends lost 1 base at V and 6 bases at J; junction bases unmatched: 17. The CDR3 is 18 residues long. From germline, CDR1 is MGHRA and CDR2 YSYEKL.